Sequencing of this T cell receptor (beta chain) was carried out in a study of molecular identifiers for immune sequencing clone quantification. Regarding the study as a whole: Jurkat TCR RNA that was spiked in from one cell was reportedly detectable among one million naive cells.

CD8+CD4-CCR7+CD45RA+ sorting gave the naive CD8 T cells. TCRdb reanalysed the PCR reads using MiXCR and keeps one entry per CDR3 protein. Among some 97,000 distinct CDR3 sequences, approximately 24% were seen once, and the ten largest hold around 1%. Looked up from germline, CDR1 is MNHEY and CDR2 is SVGAGI. This CDR3 comprises 14 residues. Concerning this clonotype: The antigen is unknown. The junction and the germline gene differ at one end; a read error may be behind it.

Input material: naive CD8+ T cells from blood, with Jurkat cell RNA spiked in. Subset specified: FACS-sorted CD8+CD4-CCR7+CD45RA+ naive T cells. This TCR came from a human donor in good health. Some libraries in this study had Jurkat cell RNA spiked in. The V and J genes are TRBV6-5 and TRBJ2-2; 9 bases line up with TRBD2. The CDR3 DNA reads as TGTGCCAGCAGTGCTCTAGCGGGGACCGGGGAGCTGTTATTT. Its translation is CASSALAGTGELLF.